Listed here is a single T cell receptor beta chain. The data were taken from a study of OX40 agonist ivuxolimab in advanced cancers. Study in general: Patients were under 90% male with ages roughly 20 to 90, mean approximately 62. Three patients, one with hepatocellular carcinoma and two with cutaneous melanoma, achieved partial responses.

Between the trimmed V and J ends, which lost 3 bases and 0 bases, there was a span of 9 bases. There are 15 residues in the CDR3. Germline lookup yields CDR1 SGHRS and CDR2 YFSETQ. The data were produced by immunoSEQ multiplex PCR, yet TCRdb's version contains in-frame clones alone and is incomplete. The sample gives tens of thousands of clones, 88% of which show up once; about 0.6% is in the top ten. This sequence originates from an adult with an advanced solid tumor such as melanoma, head and neck, liver or kidney cancer. Sequenced here: CD4+ or CD8+ T cells sorted from blood, sampled in a trial of the OX40 agonist ivuxolimab. The chain has TRBV5-1 and TRBJ1-4, with D tentatively TRBD1 (6 bases). The CDR3 nucleotides are TGCGCCAGCAGCTCAGGGGTTGCAACTAATGAAAAACTGTTTTTT. Translated: CASSSGVATNEKLFF.